The clone carrying this TCR beta chain occurred once. This sample is part of a study of blood T cell repertoires in COVID-19. Study-level background: The samples span acute and convalescent COVID-19 from the United States, Italy and Spain. PBMCs, B-cell-depleted T cells, or T cells provided the cDNA or gDNA that made up the material.

This CDR3 comprises 11 residues. Germline V gene lookup returns CDR1 MNHEY and CDR2 SVGAGI. Trimming cost V 7 bases and J 5 bases, with 8 bases left between them. As originally analysed: The assay estimated nucleated cells by amplifying reference gene primers. Sequencing was performed with immunoSEQ multiplex PCR; in TCRdb, only in-frame clones are kept and a portion is missing. The V and J calls and the clone size are those of that table, but D and trimming were determined from the DNA. The sample lists approximately 300,000 clones; around four fifths were seen once. V usage is TRBV6-5 and J usage is TRBJ2-5; no clear D. This sequence originates from a woman aged 45-59 years with active or convalescent COVID-19. The specimen was peripheral blood. The CDR3 coding sequence is TGTGCCAGCAAGCATTCGGAGACCCAGTACTTC. Its translation: CASKHSETQYF.